This entry lists 25 T cell receptor beta chains sequenced from one sample in a study of T cells in women clearing cervical HPV infection. Generated by immunoSEQ multiplex PCR, the TCRdb table keeps only in-frame clones and is missing some. The listing records about 17,000 clones. The sample comprised blood buffy coat. All receptors come from a woman aged 18-69 years with a cervical HPV16 infection that either progressed to CIN3+ or cleared (not recorded which).

A word on this clone: The read comes to an end 3 residues before the CDR3 does, leaving the germline J gene to fill in the end. The chain employs TRBV11-3 and TRBJ2-1; 10 bases align to TRBD2. After removal of 5 bases from V and 9 bases from J, the junction contained 10 bases not matched to a gene. The germline V gene encodes CDR1 SGHNT and CDR2 YENEEA. This CDR3 is 15 amino acids long. The CDR3: CASSRGGTSEGEQFF. The sequenced CDR3 bases are TGTGCCAGCAGCCGGGGCGGGACTAGCGAAGGTGAG.

Worth noting for this clone: With the read ending 3 residues before the CDR3 end, the germline J gene is used to fill in that end. This chain connects TRBV19 to TRBJ2-6; D is possibly TRBD2 (6 bases). The CDR3 consists of 16 residues. V lost 1 base and J 2 bases, leaving 9 bases between the germline ends. CDR1 is LNHDA and CDR2 is SQIVND in the germline V gene (reference sequence). The CDR3 DNA, read in part, is TGTGCCAGTAGTATAGGGAGGGTGACTGGGGCCAACGTC. Translated, it gives CASSIGRVTGANV. The entire CDR3 is CASSIGRVTGANVLTF.

About this clone: The read falls 3 residues short of the CDR3 end, and the missing part is taken from the germline J gene. The rearrangement joins TRBV5-4 to TRBJ2-2; 10 nucleotides match TRBD1. There are 14 residues in the CDR3. V lost 4 bases and J lost 6; bases outside the gene matches: 3. The germline V gene has CDR1 SGHNT and CDR2 YYREEE (reference sequence). The covered CDR3 bases are TGTGCCAGCAGCCGCGGACAGGGGGCCGGGGAG. As protein: CASSRGQGAGE. In full, the CDR3 reads CASSRGQGAGELFF.

To note about this clone: With the read ending 3 residues before the CDR3 end, the germline J gene is used to fill in that end. The rearrangement joins TRBV18 to TRBJ1-4; D possibly corresponds to TRBD1 (5 bases). V was cut by 3 bases and J by 5 bases, with 7 bases left in between. This CDR3 has 13 residues. Germline assignment: CDR1 KGHSH and CDR2 LQKENI. Incomplete CDR3 DNA: TGTGCCAGCTCACCGGGGCCCAATGAAAAA. Translation: CASSPGPNEK. The whole CDR3 sequence is CASSPGPNEKLFF.

This clone is hyperexpanded by frequency. The CDR3 extends 3 residues past the end of the read, so its final part is completed from the germline J gene. This chain connects TRBV13 to TRBJ1-1; TRBD1 might be the D (5 bases). Trimming stripped 1 base from V and 3 bases from J, with 15 bases between. Germline values: CDR1 PRHDT, CDR2 FYEKMQ (reference sequence). The CDR3 loop spans 16 amino acids. The sequenced part of the CDR3 DNA is TGTGCCAGCAGCTTAGCTCTATCTTGGGGGGACACTGAA. Amino acids: CASSLALSWGDTE. The whole CDR3 sequence reads CASSLALSWGDTEAFF.

A remark on this clone: Read coverage stops 3 residues before the CDR3 terminus; the germline J gene supplies the remainder. This chain uses TRBV20-1 with TRBJ1-2, with 7 bases matching TRBD1. The CDR3 has 15 amino acids. CDR1 and CDR2 (germline): DFQATT, SNEGSKA (reference sequence). V lost 3 bases to trimming and J lost 4 bases; unmatched junction nucleotides: 11. This chain's CDR3 is CSASKTGYSGYGYTF. The sequenced CDR3 bases are TGCAGTGCTAGTAAGACAGGGTACAGCGGCTATGGC.

As regards this clone: The CDR3 end is not reached by the read, which stops 3 residues before it; the germline J gene fills it in. This chain connects TRBV18 to TRBJ2-5, with D maybe TRBD1 (6 bases). This CDR3 has 17 residues. Looked up from germline, CDR1 is KGHSH and CDR2 is LQKENI. V was shortened by 4 bases and J by 2 bases, with 20 bases between the two germline ends. This chain's CDR3 is CASSLYSPGTRQETQYF. CDR3 DNA, as far as it was read: TGTGCCAGCTCACTCTATAGCCCCGGGACACGGCAAGAGACC. Full variable domain (outside the CDR3, taken from reference TRBV18 and TRBJ2-5): NAGVMQNPRHLVRRRGQEARLRCSPMKGHSHVYWYRQLPEEGLKFMVYLQKENIIDESGMPKERFSAEFPKEGPSILRIQQVVRGDSAAYFCASSLYSPGTRQETQYFGPGTRLLVL.

Concerning this clone itself: The read finishes 3 residues shy of the CDR3 end, and the germline J gene is used to complete it. The chain links TRBV4-2 to TRBJ2-7; D call uncertain. Germline lookup yields CDR1 LGHNA and CDR2 YNFKEQ. Trimming removed 3 bases from V and 0 bases from J, with 9 bases in between. This CDR3 contains 14 residues. The CDR3 loop is CASSQRHISYEQYF. The CDR3 bases that were read are TGTGCCAGCAGCCAGCGACATATCTCCTACGAG.

A remark on this clone: Sequencing ends 3 residues short of the CDR3 end; the germline J gene provides the rest. The V and J genes are TRBV7-3 and TRBJ2-1; 10 bases are shared with TRBD2. With V trimmed by 10 bases and J by 4 bases, 10 bases remained unmatched. CDR3 length equals 15 residues. Germline assignment: CDR1 SGHTA and CDR2 FQGTGA. The sequenced CDR3 bases are TGTGCCACCGCTCCGGGACTAGCGATTTACAATGAG. It yields the protein CATAPGLAIYNE. The entire CDR3 protein is CATAPGLAIYNEQFF.

The CDR3 is CASSLAEGTVGIRETQYF. The sequenced CDR3 bases are TGTGCCAGCAGCTTAGCGGAAGGGACAGTGGGTATCAGGGAGACC. The genes are TRBV7-6 and TRBJ2-5, with TRBD1 matching 7 bases. The CDR3 end is not reached by the read, which stops 3 residues before it; the germline J gene fills it in. J was trimmed by 5 bases and V by 0 bases; bases with no gene match: 15. Looked up from germline, CDR1 is SGHVS and CDR2 is FNYEAQ. The CDR3 consists of 18 residues.

About this clone itself: The read terminates 3 residues ahead of where the CDR3 ends, so the germline J gene completes it. The rearrangement joins TRBV7-2 to TRBJ1-1, with a possible D match to TRBD1 (5 bases). The CDR3 spans 15 residues. Trimming shortened V by 4 bases and J by 0 bases, and 12 bases separated the two germline ends. Germline V gene lookup returns CDR1 SGHTA and CDR2 FQGNSA. CDR3 amino acids: CASSSRQLMNTEAFF. The DNA read from the CDR3 is TGTGCCAGCAGCTCAAGACAGCTTATGAACACTGAA.

Of note for this clone: A read error may account for a junction end that differs from germline. The sequenced fragment ends 3 residues before the CDR3 boundary, so the rest is inferred from the germline J gene. The J gene is TRBJ1-2, the V gene TRBV29-1; no firm D call. Looked up from germline, CDR1 is SQVTM and CDR2 is ANQGSEA. The CDR3 loop spans 14 amino acids. The chain's CDR3 is CGVERSTDNYGYTF. The CDR3 DNA, read in part, is TGCGGCGTTGAGAGGTCCACCGATAACTATGGC.

Points on this clone: The missing CDR3 end, 3 residues past where the read stops, is filled in from the germline J gene. This rearrangement joins TRBV5-6 to TRBJ2-7; maybe TRBD1 (5 bases). V shed 4 bases and J shed 0 bases, with 14 bases lying between them. The CDR3 length is 15 residues. Per germline, CDR1 SGHDT and CDR2 YYEEEE. The covered CDR3 bases are TGTGCCAGCAGCAAGGACATCCGGAGCTCCTACGAG. As protein: CASSKDIRSSYE. The whole CDR3 sequence reads CASSKDIRSSYEQYF.

As regards this clone: The read comes to an end 3 residues before the CDR3 does, leaving the germline J gene to fill in the end. The chain employs TRBV9 and TRBJ1-5, with 9 positions matching TRBD1. CDR1 SGDLS and CDR2 YYNGEE come from the germline V gene. The junction had 4 bases not matched to a gene; V was cut back by 4 bases and J by 5 bases. This CDR3 has 14 amino acids. The CDR3 reads CASSLGQGHQPQHF. CDR3 bases read: TGTGCCAGCAGCCTCGGACAGGGGCATCAGCCC.

As for this clone: The read is 3 residues too short to cover the CDR3 end, so that end is filled in from the germline J gene. The chain has TRBV19 and TRBJ2-7; 7 positions agree with TRBD2. CDR3 length equals 15 residues. V lost 6 bases to trimming and J lost 3 bases; unmatched junction nucleotides: 11. CDR1 and CDR2 from the germline V gene are LNHDA and SQIVND (reference sequence). CDR3 bases read: TGTGCCAGTAGCGAAACTCGGGACTACTTCTACGAG. Translating gives CASSETRDYFYE. From start to end, the CDR3 is CASSETRDYFYEQYF.

In regard to this clone: The read is 3 residues too short to cover the CDR3 end, so that end is filled in from the germline J gene. V gene TRBV20-1 combines with J gene TRBJ2-3; possibly TRBD2 for D (7 bases). This CDR3 comprises 18 residues. Germline CDR1 is DFQATT and CDR2 is SNEGSKA (reference sequence). The ends were cut back, 0 bases at V and 2 bases at J, with 21 bases in the middle. This CDR3 reads CSARDLFEGGPDTDTQYF. The sequenced part of the CDR3 DNA is TGCAGTGCTAGAGATTTATTTGAGGGGGGGCCGGACACAGATACG.

On this clone itself: The missing CDR3 end, 3 residues past where the read stops, is filled in from the germline J gene. V and J are TRBV7-3 and TRBJ2-1; 14 bases map to TRBD2. CDR3 length: 17 residues. With V trimmed by 4 bases and J by 8 bases, 10 bases remained unmatched. CDR1 and CDR2 from the germline V gene are SGHTA and FQGTGA. The part of the CDR3 DNA that was read is TGTGCCAGCAGCTCCGGACTAGCGGGGGGAAAGGGTTATGAG. Its translation is CASSSGLAGGKGYE. The whole CDR3 sequence reads CASSSGLAGGKGYEQFF.

A note on this clone: The read falls 3 residues short of the CDR3 end, and the missing part is taken from the germline J gene. The chain uses TRBV30 and TRBJ2-3; 8 positions match TRBD2. Germline trimming cut 2 bases from V and 4 bases from J; bases unmatched to any gene: 2. The CDR3 is 13 amino acids. Germline V gene data show CDR1 as GTSNPN and CDR2 as SVGIG (reference sequence). CDR3 sequence: CAWSTGGADTQYF. The sequenced part of the CDR3 DNA is TGTGCCTGGAGTACGGGGGGGGCAGATACG. Full variable domain (remainder filled in from reference TRBV30 and TRBJ2-3): SQTIHQWPATLVQPVGSPLSLECTVEGTSNPNLYWYRQAAGRGLQLLFYSVGIGQISSEVPQNLSASRPQDRQFILSSKKLLLSDSGFYLCAWSTGGADTQYFGPGTRLTVL.

Remarks on this clone: With the read ending 3 residues before the CDR3 end, the germline J gene is used to fill in that end. The chain joins TRBV6-7 to TRBJ2-1, with D perhaps TRBD1 (6 bases). Being an ORF, TRBV6-7 has a function that is uncertain. V was pared by 6 bases and J by 9 bases, with 15 bases between. This CDR3 is built from 13 residues. This CDR3 is CASRWGRLCEQFF. The CDR3 DNA, read in part, is TGTGCCAGCAGGTGGGGGCGCCTGTGTGAG.

Note on this clone: The read falls 3 residues short of the CDR3 end, and the missing part is taken from the germline J gene. The chain recombines TRBV18 with TRBJ1-6; no definite D call. V gave up 4 bases and J gave up 9 bases, with 10 bases separating them. Germline values: CDR1 KGHSH, CDR2 LQKENI. CDR3 length equals 13 residues. The DNA read from the CDR3 is TGTGCCAGCTCACAGGGCCTAACTTCACCC. This gives the protein CASSQGLTSP. The full CDR3 protein reads CASSQGLTSPLHF.

A note on this clone: Read sequence stops 3 residues before the CDR3 end, and the germline J gene provides the missing end. V usage is TRBV14 and J usage is TRBJ1-1; 9 nucleotides agree with TRBD1. Germline values: CDR1 SGHDN, CDR2 FVKESK. CDR3 length: 18 residues. V lost 3 bases and J lost 0; bases outside the gene matches: 11. CDR3 protein: CASSQAAGTGHMNTEAFF. The sequenced CDR3 bases are TGTGCCAGCAGCCAGGCCGCGGGGACAGGGCATATGAACACTGAA.

For this clone: The read comes to an end 3 residues before the CDR3 does, leaving the germline J gene to fill in the end. The chain employs TRBV12-5 and TRBJ1-1; a weak D match, TRBD1 (5 bases). Germline CDR1 LGHNT, CDR2 FRNRAP. CDR3 length equals 15 residues. V was pared by 6 bases and J by 3 bases, with 17 bases between. Partial CDR3 DNA: TGTGCTAGTGGCCCCGGCGTCTCCAGGGACACTGAA. This codes for CASGPGVSRDTE. The full CDR3 sequence reads CASGPGVSRDTEAFF.

For this clone: The missing CDR3 end, 3 residues past where the read stops, is filled in from the germline J gene. The V and J genes are TRBV2 and TRBJ2-7; 9 nucleotides align to TRBD2. The CDR3 loop spans 11 amino acids. V shed 6 bases, J shed 6 bases, and the junction held 0 bases outside the gene matches. Germline V lookup: CDR1 SNHLY, CDR2 FYNNEI. The covered CDR3 bases are TGTGCCAGCAGGGGACTAGCCGAG. Its protein product is CASRGLAE. In full, the CDR3 reads CASRGLAEQYF.

A note on this clone: Compared with germline, one end of the junction differs, possibly owing to a read error. The read falls 3 residues short of the CDR3 end, and the missing part is taken from the germline J gene. J is TRBJ1-3 and V is TRBV11-2; D ambiguous. Per the germline V gene, CDR1 is SGHAT and CDR2 is FQNNGV. The CDR3 is 14 residues long. CDR3 protein: CASSSRLSGNPIYF. The CDR3 DNA, read in part, is TGTGCCAGCAGCTCTCGGTTGAGCGGAAACCCC.

Incomplete CDR3 DNA: TGTGCCAGCAGCTTAAGAGCCTTCCGGGGGGAGGGGACGGACTATGGC. Amino acids: CASSLRAFRGEGTDYG. The entire CDR3 is CASSLRAFRGEGTDYGYTF. This sequence joins TRBV9 and TRBJ1-2, with TRBD1 as a possible D gene (5 bases). The read ends 3 residues early relative to the CDR3; the germline J gene fills the gap. The CDR3 loop spans 19 amino acids. The germline CDR1 and CDR2 sequences are SGDLS and YYNGEE. V was clipped by 4 bases and J by 3 bases, with 28 bases between them.